This TCR beta chain is drawn from a study of metastatic and nonmetastatic thyroid tumors. Across the whole study: Malignant and benign thyroid patients had repertoires compared in peripheral blood and tumor or nodule tissue. Points from the study as a whole: As reported, TCR beta diversity in blood and tumor was significantly higher in malignant thyroid tumors than in benign nodules.

This clone is deemed medium-sized. Its antigen is not known. In the original processing: The study's classifier, a distant-metastasis tool for papillary thyroid cancer, was built using CDR3 differences across clinicopathological groups. From the PCR reads, TCRdb re-called clones with MiXCR. These V and J calls are TCRdb output, not the study's own analysis. The table shows approximately 16,000 clones, with about 31% occurring only once. Germline trimming cut 0 bases from V and 5 bases from J; bases unmatched to any gene: 16. CDR1 is SGHRS and CDR2 is YFSETQ in the germline V gene. This CDR3 comprises 18 residues. Patients underwent thyroid surgery, and none had received any treatment before it.

The V and J genes are TRBV5-1 and TRBJ2-7; 8 nucleotides line up with TRBD1. The sequence was collected from a female donor with papillary thyroid cancer or a benign thyroid nodule (not recorded which). Some clones in this sample may be carry-over from other donors' samples. Sequenced input: blood. Written as DNA, the CDR3 is TGCGCCAGCAGCTTGGCCCCACTCCGGACAGGGATTCAGGACGAGCAGTACTTC. Encoded protein: CASSLAPLRTGIQDEQYF.